The present entry profiles one T cell receptor (beta chain) with its context. Its matching antigen is unknown. From germline, CDR1 is SGHDT and CDR2 YYEEEE. The CDR3 is 15 amino acids. V was cut by 5 bases and J by 2 bases, with 17 bases left in between. Primers for the PCR totalled 60 Vbeta and 13 Jbeta. Sequencing used immunoSEQ multiplex PCR; TCRdb keeps in-frame clones, though not all of them. Here the sample spans approximately 160,000 clones, roughly four fifths being singletons. These data are taken from a study of cytomegalovirus exposure and HLA in healthy donors. Study-wide findings and caveats: Among donors in an Asian-associated ancestry cluster, a later analysis reportedly found fewer N-insertions than the roughly 610-donor mean.

The receptor was isolated from a woman between 50 and 59 years old in good health and CMV-seropositive. The rearrangement links TRBV5-6 to TRBJ2-7; a weak D match, TRBD1 (6 bases). Sequencing used PBMCs. The CDR3: CASRGYGTLAYEQYF. As DNA, the CDR3 is TGTGCCAGCAGGGGATACGGGACACTTGCCTACGAGCAGTACTTC.